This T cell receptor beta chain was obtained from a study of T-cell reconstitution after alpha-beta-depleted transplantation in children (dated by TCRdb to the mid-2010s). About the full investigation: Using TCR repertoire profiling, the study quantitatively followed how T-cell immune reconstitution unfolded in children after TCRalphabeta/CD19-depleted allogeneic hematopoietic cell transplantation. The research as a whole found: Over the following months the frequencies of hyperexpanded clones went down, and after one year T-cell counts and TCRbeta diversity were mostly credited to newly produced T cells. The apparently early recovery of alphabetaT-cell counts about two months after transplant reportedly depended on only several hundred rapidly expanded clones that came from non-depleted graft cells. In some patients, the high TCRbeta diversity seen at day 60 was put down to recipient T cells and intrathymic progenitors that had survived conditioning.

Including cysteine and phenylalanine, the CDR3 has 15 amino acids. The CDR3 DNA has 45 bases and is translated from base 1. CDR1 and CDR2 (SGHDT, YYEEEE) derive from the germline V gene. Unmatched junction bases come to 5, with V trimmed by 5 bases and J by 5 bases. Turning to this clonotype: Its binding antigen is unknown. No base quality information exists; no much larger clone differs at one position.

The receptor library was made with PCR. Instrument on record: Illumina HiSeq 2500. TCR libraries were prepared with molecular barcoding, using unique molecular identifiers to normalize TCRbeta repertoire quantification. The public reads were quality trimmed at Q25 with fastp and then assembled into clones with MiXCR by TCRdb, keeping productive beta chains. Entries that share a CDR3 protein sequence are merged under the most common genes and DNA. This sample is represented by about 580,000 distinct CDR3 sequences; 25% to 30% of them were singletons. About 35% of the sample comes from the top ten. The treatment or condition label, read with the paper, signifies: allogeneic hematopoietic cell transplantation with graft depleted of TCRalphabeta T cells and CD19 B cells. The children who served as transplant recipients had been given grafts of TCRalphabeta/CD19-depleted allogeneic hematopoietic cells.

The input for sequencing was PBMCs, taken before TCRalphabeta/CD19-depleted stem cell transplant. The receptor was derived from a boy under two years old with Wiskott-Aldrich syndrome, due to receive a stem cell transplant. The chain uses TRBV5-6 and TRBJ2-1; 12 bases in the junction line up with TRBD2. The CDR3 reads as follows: CASRATSGSHNEQFF. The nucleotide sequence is TGTGCCAGCAGAGCGACTAGCGGGAGCCACAATGAGCAGTTCTTC.